This entry concerns a single T cell receptor beta chain. Authors' processing steps: Estimated nucleated cell counts came from reference gene primer amplification. Assay used: immunoSEQ multiplex PCR; TCRdb lists only in-frame clones, some missing. V and J calls plus clone size are reproduced from that table; the DNA served to infer D and trimming. The sample holds 400,000 to 500,000 clones, roughly 90% seen once. Study members were between about 18 and 90 years old and lived in 20 to 30 US regions. The sample belongs to a study of blood T cell repertoires in COVID-19. Overall study: Samples came from the United States, Italy and Spain, spanning acute and convalescent COVID-19. PBMCs, B-cell-depleted T cells, or T cells were the source of the cDNA or gDNA that made up the material.

V was pared by 0 bases and J by 3 bases, with 11 bases between. This CDR3 has 15 residues. Germline V lookup: CDR1 LGHNA, CDR2 YSLEER. Sequences were obtained from PBMCs or T cells enriched from blood (not recorded which). This clonotype was obtained from a woman aged 40 to 50 who had recovered from COVID-19. This sequence joins TRBV4-3 and TRBJ1-2; a possible D gene is TRBD1 (5 bases). The CDR3 DNA sequence: TGCGCCAGCAGCCAAGATCCCTCAGGGTACTATGGCTACACCTTC. Its protein is CASSQDPSGYYGYTF.